The TCR beta chain under discussion was sequenced for a study of blood T cell repertoires in COVID-19. At the level of the study: The analysed material was cDNA or gDNA that came from T cells, B-cell-depleted T cells, or PBMCs.

Assay used: immunoSEQ multiplex PCR; TCRdb lists only in-frame clones, some missing. The data show 230,000 or so clones, nearly 90% seen once. Deletions cut 1 base from V and 5 bases from J, with 12 bases between. The CDR3 runs 15 residues. Germline-derived CDR1 and CDR2 are SGHNT and YYREEE (reference sequence). This chain connects TRBV5-4 to TRBJ1-4; maybe TRBD1 (6 bases). This TCR was sampled from an older woman with COVID-19, enrolled during active disease. Sequenced: peripheral blood. This CDR3 reads CASSLNTGINEKLFF. In DNA, the CDR3 is TGTGCCAGCAGCTTGAATACAGGGATAAATGAAAAACTGTTTTTT.